This T cell receptor (beta chain) was identified in a study of T cells after yellow fever vaccination. TCRdb itself ran the 5' RACE reads through MiXCR, one entry per CDR3 protein. Altogether 450,000 to 650,000 distinct CDR3 sequences are present, 20% to 25% being singletons, with the ten largest covering roughly a sixth. The CDR3 contains 14 residues. Looked up from germline, CDR1 is SEHNR and CDR2 is FQNEAQ (reference sequence). J gave up 5 bases and V 5 bases, and 8 bases lay outside the gene matches. Sequences were derived from PBMCs, sampled about 21 days after the first yellow fever vaccination. The chain joins TRBV7-9 to TRBJ2-7; 8 positions agree with TRBD2. The receptor comes from a man younger than 35 who received the YFV17D yellow fever vaccine. CDR3 sequence: CASSARGGVDEQYV. The CDR3 DNA sequence: TGTGCCAGCAGCGCCCGGGGGGGGGTCGACGAGCAGTACGTC.